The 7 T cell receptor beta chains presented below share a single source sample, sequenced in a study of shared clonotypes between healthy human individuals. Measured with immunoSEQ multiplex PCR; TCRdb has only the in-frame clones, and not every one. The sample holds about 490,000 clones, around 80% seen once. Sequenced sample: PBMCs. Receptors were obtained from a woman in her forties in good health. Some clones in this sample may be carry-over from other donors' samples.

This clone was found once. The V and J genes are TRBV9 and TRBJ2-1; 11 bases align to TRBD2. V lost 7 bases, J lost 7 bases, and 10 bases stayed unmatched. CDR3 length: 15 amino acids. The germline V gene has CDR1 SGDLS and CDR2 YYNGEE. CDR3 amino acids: CASSPSGRTVNEQFF. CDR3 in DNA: TGTGCCAGCTCCCCTAGCGGGAGGACGGTAAATGAGCAGTTCTTC.

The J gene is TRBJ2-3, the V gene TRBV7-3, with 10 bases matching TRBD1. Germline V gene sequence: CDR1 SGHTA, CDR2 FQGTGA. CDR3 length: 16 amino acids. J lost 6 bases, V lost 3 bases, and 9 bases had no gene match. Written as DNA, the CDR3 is TGTGCCAGCAGCTTTTCGGGACAGGGGTATGGCGATACGCAGTATTTT. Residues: CASSFSGQGYGDTQYF.

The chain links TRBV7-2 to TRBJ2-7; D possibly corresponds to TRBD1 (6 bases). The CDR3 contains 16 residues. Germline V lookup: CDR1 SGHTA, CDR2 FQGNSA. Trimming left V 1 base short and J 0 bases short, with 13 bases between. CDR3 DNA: TGTGCCAGCAGCTTAGGAGGGGACATAAGCTCCTACGAGCAGTACTTC. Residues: CASSLGGDISSYEQYF.

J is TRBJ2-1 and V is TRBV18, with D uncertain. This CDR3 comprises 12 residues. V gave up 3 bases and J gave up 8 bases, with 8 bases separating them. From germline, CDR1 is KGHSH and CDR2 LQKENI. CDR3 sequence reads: CASSPSSDEQFF. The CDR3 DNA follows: TGTGCCAGCTCACCCTCTAGTGATGAGCAGTTCTTC.

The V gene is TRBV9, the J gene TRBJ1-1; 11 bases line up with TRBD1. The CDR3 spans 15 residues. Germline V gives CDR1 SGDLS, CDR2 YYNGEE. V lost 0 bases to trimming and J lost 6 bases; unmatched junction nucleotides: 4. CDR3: CASSVEWTGGSEAFF. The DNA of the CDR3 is TGTGCCAGCAGCGTAGAATGGACAGGGGGCTCTGAAGCTTTCTTT.

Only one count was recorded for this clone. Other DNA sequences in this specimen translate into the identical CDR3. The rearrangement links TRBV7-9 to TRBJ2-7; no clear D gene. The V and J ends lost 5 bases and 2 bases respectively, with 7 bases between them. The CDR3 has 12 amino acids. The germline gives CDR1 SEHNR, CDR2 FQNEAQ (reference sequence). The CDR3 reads CASSPRAYEQYF. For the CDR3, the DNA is TGTGCCAGCAGCCCTAGAGCCTACGAGCAGTACTTC.

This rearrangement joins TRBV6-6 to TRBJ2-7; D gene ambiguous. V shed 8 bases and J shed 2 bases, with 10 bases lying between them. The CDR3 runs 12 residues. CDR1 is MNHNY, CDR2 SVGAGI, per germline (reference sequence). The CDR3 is CASEDGTYEQYF. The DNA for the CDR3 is TGTGCCAGCGAGGACGGAACCTACGAGCAGTACTTC.